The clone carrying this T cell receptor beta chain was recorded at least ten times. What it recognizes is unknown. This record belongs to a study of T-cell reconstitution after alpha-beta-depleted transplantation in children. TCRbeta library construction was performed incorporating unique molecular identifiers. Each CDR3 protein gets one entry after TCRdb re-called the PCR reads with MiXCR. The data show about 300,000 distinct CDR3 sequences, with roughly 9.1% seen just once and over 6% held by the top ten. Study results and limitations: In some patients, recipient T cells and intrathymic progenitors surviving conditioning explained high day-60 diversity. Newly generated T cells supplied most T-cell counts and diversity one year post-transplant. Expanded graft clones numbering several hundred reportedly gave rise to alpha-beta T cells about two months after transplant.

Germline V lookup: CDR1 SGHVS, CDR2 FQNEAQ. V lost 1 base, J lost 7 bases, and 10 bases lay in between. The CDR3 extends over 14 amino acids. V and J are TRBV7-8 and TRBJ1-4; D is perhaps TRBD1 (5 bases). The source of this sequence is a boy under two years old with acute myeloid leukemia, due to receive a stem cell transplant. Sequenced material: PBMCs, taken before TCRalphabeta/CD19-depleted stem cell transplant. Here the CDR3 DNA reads TGTGCCAGCAGCTTAGAGGACACCCCTGAAAAACTGTTTTTT. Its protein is CASSLEDTPEKLFF.